One and the same sample provided the 17 T cell receptor beta chains below, sequenced in a study of CD8+ T cells in alopecia areata. Extraction and reverse transcription of RNA yielded cDNA as the sequencing template. Assay used: immunoSEQ multiplex PCR; TCRdb lists only in-frame clones, some missing. The sample consists of some 240,000 clones, approximately 61% of them appearing once. Sequenced here: CD4+ T cells sorted from blood, sampled at week 0. Receptor source: a human donor with alopecia areata.

This clone has only one observation. The chain recombines TRBV6-1 with TRBJ2-1; TRBD2 aligns across 10 bases. The germline CDR1 and CDR2 sequences are MNHNS and SASEGT. Germline trimming cut 8 bases from V and 7 bases from J; bases unmatched to any gene: 11. CDR3 length equals 15 residues. CDR3 region: CASVLTSGLPNEQFF. The CDR3, as DNA: TGTGCCAGCGTCCTGACTAGCGGGTTGCCAAATGAGCAGTTCTTC.

The V gene is TRBV30, the J gene TRBJ2-1; TRBD2 might be the D (5 bases). CDR1 and CDR2 (germline): GTSNPN, SVGIG (reference sequence). The V end lost 0 bases, the J end lost 15 bases, and 12 bases lay between the germline ends. There are 11 residues in the CDR3. CDR3 loop: CAWSVLGVLFF. DNA of the CDR3: TGTGCCTGGAGTGTACTCGGGGTACTGTTCTTC.

The sample holds a few counts of this clone. The chain carries TRBV21-1 and TRBJ2-2; TRBD2 is the table's D call and was not checked against the DNA. TRBV21-1 constitutes a pseudogene. This CDR3 is built from 15 residues. CDR3 region: CASSKGSRETGELFF. The CDR3 DNA reads TGTGCCAGCAGCAAAGGATCTCGGGAAACCGGGGAGCTGTTTTTT.

This rearrangement joins TRBV30 to TRBJ2-5; TRBD1 matches 7 bases. The CDR3 has 14 residues. Germline trimming cut 7 bases from V and 4 bases from J; bases unmatched to any gene: 12. Germline CDR1 and CDR2: GTSNPN and SVGIG (reference sequence). As DNA, the CDR3 is TGTGCCTCGATACAGGGGTCATTTGCAGAGACCCAGTACTTC. This codes for CASIQGSFAETQYF.

This clone was seen a handful of times. This could be a read error, since a much larger clone is one nucleotide away. The chain links TRBV5-4 to TRBJ1-1, with a weak D call TRBD1 (6 bases). The CDR3 is 13 amino acids. The germline gives CDR1 SGHNT, CDR2 YYREEE (reference sequence). V lost 2 bases and J lost 1, with 6 bases in between. The CDR3 region is CASSLQGNTEAFF. CDR3 DNA sequence: TGTGCCAGCAGCTTACAGGGGAACACTGAAGCTTTCTTT.

The V call is TRBV5-6, the J call TRBJ2-7; unclear D gene. The CDR3 has 13 amino acids. V lost 1 base to trimming and J lost 3 bases, with 8 bases between them. Germline values: CDR1 SGHDT, CDR2 YYEEEE. The CDR3, as DNA: TGTGCCAGCAGCTTGTCGGCACACTACGAGCAGTACTTC. Translated, it gives CASSLSAHYEQYF.

The rearrangement links TRBV6-5 to TRBJ1-1; D call uncertain. CDR3 length: 14 amino acids. Trimming pared 5 bases from V and 4 bases from J, leaving 14 bases between. CDR1 MNHEY and CDR2 SVGAGI come from the germline V gene. The CDR3 sequence is CASSPYVVGTEAFF. CDR3 DNA: TGTGCCAGCAGTCCCTACGTGGTTGGCACTGAAGCTTTCTTT.

The V call is TRBV5-1, the J call TRBJ2-1; no definite D call. This CDR3 has 12 residues. Per the germline V gene, CDR1 is SGHRS and CDR2 is YFSETQ. V shed 5 bases and J shed 9 bases, with 12 bases lying between them. CDR3: CASRRSDREQFF. CDR3 coding DNA: TGCGCCAGCAGGAGGTCCGATCGTGAGCAGTTCTTC.

The chain employs TRBV5-1 and TRBJ2-7, with a possible D match to TRBD1 (6 bases). In germline, CDR1 is SGHRS, CDR2 YFSETQ. The CDR3 has 14 residues. V lost 3 bases, J lost 1 base, and 11 bases lay in between. The CDR3 DNA reads TGCGCCAGCAGCTCAGGGGTCCCTTCCTACGAGCAGTACTTC. Its protein is CASSSGVPSYEQYF. Full variable domain (rest looked up from reference TRBV5-1 and TRBJ2-7): KAGVTQTPRYLIKTRGQQVTLSCSPISGHRSVSWYQQTPGQGLQFLFEYFSETQRNKGNFPGRFSGRQFSNSRSEMNVSTLELGDSALYLCASSSGVPSYEQYFGPGTRLTVT.

The chain links TRBV4-1 to TRBJ2-5; perhaps D is TRBD1 or TRBD2 (5 bases each). V was shortened by 3 bases and J by 1 base, with 21 bases between the two germline ends. Germline V gene lookup returns CDR1 MGHRA and CDR2 YSYEKL. The CDR3 has 18 amino acids. The CDR3 here is CASSQGRWYEGLQETQYF. CDR3 coding DNA: TGCGCCAGCAGCCAGGGAAGGTGGTATGAGGGGCTCCAAGAGACCCAGTACTTC.

This clone was counted a few times. V and J are TRBV4-1 and TRBJ2-1; 7 nucleotides agree with TRBD2. The CDR3 length is 17 residues. The junction had 12 bases not matched to a gene; V was cut back by 3 bases and J by 4 bases. Per germline, CDR1 MGHRA and CDR2 YSYEKL. CDR3 amino acids: CASSQNSGLDFYNEQFF. DNA for the CDR3: TGCGCCAGCAGCCAGAACTCTGGACTAGATTTTTACAATGAGCAGTTCTTC.

The CDR3, as DNA: TGTGCCTGGAGTAGGCAGGGGGCTCCCCGCCCGGGAGATACGCAGTATTTT. Its protein product is CAWSRQGAPRPGDTQYF. The genes are TRBV30 and TRBJ2-3; TRBD1 agrees at 8 bases. CDR1 GTSNPN and CDR2 SVGIG come from the germline V gene (reference sequence). The CDR3 extends over 17 amino acids. V shed 2 bases, J shed 5 bases, and the junction held 15 bases outside the gene matches.

V gene TRBV4-1 combines with J gene TRBJ1-3; D not certain. Trimming took off 0 bases at V and 4 bases at J, with 7 bases between the two ends. CDR1 MGHRA and CDR2 YSYEKL come from the germline V gene. This CDR3 spans 14 amino acids. The CDR3 loop is CASSQDSAGNTIYF. The CDR3 DNA reads as TGCGCCAGCAGCCAAGATTCTGCAGGAAACACCATATATTTT.

This clone was seen a few times. The chain carries TRBV28 and TRBJ1-2; the D gene is possibly TRBD1 (5 bases). The germline gives CDR1 MDHEN, CDR2 SYDVKM. The V end was cut by 4 bases, the J end by 5 bases, with 8 bases between. The CDR3 is 12 residues long. DNA of the CDR3: TGTGCCAGCAGTTCTTCAGGGTATGGCTACACCTTC. Its protein product is CASSSSGYGYTF.

This clone turned up a few times. The chain combines TRBV15 with TRBJ1-5; no clear D gene. This CDR3 contains 14 residues. V lost 0 bases to trimming and J lost 5 bases, with 8 bases between them. CDR1 and CDR2 (germline): LNHNV, YYDKDF (reference sequence). CDR3 in amino acids: CATSRDLLDQPQHF. CDR3 DNA: TGTGCCACCAGCAGAGATTTGTTGGATCAGCCCCAGCATTTT.

CDR3 coding DNA: TGTGCCAGCAGCGTGGCTGACGACACTGAAGCTTTCTTT. It translates to CASSVADDTEAFF. This rearrangement joins TRBV2 to TRBJ1-1; no definite D call. The CDR3 extends over 13 amino acids. The germline gives CDR1 SNHLY, CDR2 FYNNEI. The germline V and J ends were trimmed by 6 bases and 3 bases, with 11 bases remaining between them.

J is TRBJ1-5 and V is TRBV5-1; TRBD1 might be the D (6 bases). CDR1 and CDR2 (germline): SGHRS, YFSETQ. This CDR3 has 15 residues. Trimming took off 0 bases at V and 4 bases at J, with 11 bases between the two ends. The CDR3 coding sequence is TGCGCCAGCAGCTTGGCGTCAGGGGTAAATCAGCCCCAGCATTTT. It is translated as CASSLASGVNQPQHF.